This record looks at one T cell receptor (beta chain) sequence and its context. This clone was seen only once. Its cognate antigen has yet to be identified. It has no much larger one-base neighbor in the sample; base qualities were not kept. From a lookup of the germline V gene, CDR1 and CDR2 are MDHEN and SYDVKM. The CDR3 sequence holds 15 residues, the cysteine and phenylalanine included. Kept here is only the CDR3 DNA, which spans 45 bases and is read in frame from base 1. V ends up 8 bases short and J 0 bases short, with an unmatched junction base count of 7. Donors were healthy HIV-negative adults with no recently reported acute infections or vaccinations. Every donor was a Caucasian adult residing in Nashville, Tennessee, USA. In the unsorted samples, some 94 million PBMCs were counted, and genomic DNA was extracted using the QIAamp DNA Blood Mini kit. After blood collection by leukapheresis, PBMCs were isolated using Ficoll-Histopaque density gradient centrifugation and then cryopreserved in the vapor phase of liquid nitrogen.

The record originates from a study of shared clonotypes between healthy human individuals (TCRdb year 2020). Broadly, across the study: Three men and two women, aged 18 to 49 years, made up the cohort. The study deeply sequenced blood TCR repertoires of five healthy adults to estimate repertoire size and the extent of clonotype sharing between individuals. To increase sequencing depth and limit assay-specific biases, different laboratories used diverse techniques to prepare libraries and sequence TCR repertoires. Each donor's leukapheresis produced roughly between roughly 0.9 and 8.9 billion PBMCs.

Using the deep immunoSEQ assay, multiplex PCR amplified TCR CDR3 regions from genomic DNA. For each cell subset, the extracted genomic DNA was distributed evenly across all wells of several immunoSEQ 96-well plates, and each plate served as one replicate. For unsorted PBMC, approximately 0.3 ug of genomic DNA, equivalent to about 30,000 T cell genomes, went into each replicate PCR. Genomic DNA from unsorted PBMC was sequenced over ten immunoSEQ deep assay plates. The purified libraries were quantified using a Qubit 3.0 fluorometer, sized with a Bioanalyzer 2100, and then quantified again using the KAPA Library Quantification kit. Every immunoSEQ 96-well plate was sequenced on a separate single-read 150-cycle Illumina NextSeq 550 flow cell. As for the original processing: Because the immunoSEQ output included only junctional sequences and no quality scores, the filtering could not be the same as the filtering used for full-length reads. To assign V/J genes and CDR3, sequences were annotated using PyIR, a Python wrapper for IgBLAST v1.9, with IMGT germline references. Any read was removed if the V/J assignment was weak (E-value above 1e-6), the CDR3 was missing, or the read contained stop codons, out-of-frame junctions, or ambiguous translated residues. V3J clonotypes were defined as sequences sharing the same inferred V gene, J gene, and CDR3 amino acid sequence. Percentage overlap between repertoires was computed as shared unique clonotypes divided by the size of the smaller repertoire. Richness of each repertoire was evaluated using RTK rarefaction, the Chao1 estimator, and Recon v2.1 estimates of unobserved clonotypes. As stored in TCRdb, this immuneACCESS dataset retains in-frame rearrangements with V and J assigned. A fraction of the clones does not appear; measured against another copy, unresolved V genes explain less than half of the discrepancy, and the remainder lacks a known reason. For V, J and clone size, that table is used; D and trimming come from the DNA. This sample is represented by about 490,000 clones; 81% of them were singletons. Of the sample, roughly 13% is held by the ten largest clones.

Overall study outcomes, separate from this receptor: Because the study included only a small number of donors, the genetic and exposure-history diversity represented was limited. Pairwise subsampling led to the expectation that sequencing depth would affect the degree of clonotype sharing among donors. Sampling was restricted to blood, and TCR repertoires in tissue are likely to differ from TCR repertoires in blood.

The sequenced sample consisted of PBMCs. This TCR was recovered from a woman aged 40-49 years in good health. Some clones in this sample may be carry-over from other donors' samples. The V and J segments used are TRBV28 and TRBJ2-1; 7 middle bases align to TRBD2. The CDR3 region: CASERDYRSYNEQFF. In nucleotides, the sequence is TGTGCCAGCGAACGGGACTACCGCTCCTACAATGAGCAGTTCTTC.